This T cell receptor (beta chain) was sequenced in a study of cytomegalovirus exposure and HLA in healthy donors. The PCR used 60 Vbeta and 13 Jbeta primers. The data were produced by immunoSEQ multiplex PCR, yet TCRdb's version contains in-frame clones alone and is incomplete. The sample gives around 130,000 clones, about two thirds of which show up once; about 2.6% is in the top ten. V dropped 4 bases and J dropped 4; count of bases not matched to a gene: 13. CDR3 length: 18 amino acids. CDR1 SGHTA and CDR2 FQGTGA come from the germline V gene. The origin of this receptor is a human donor in good health. Sequenced sample: PBMCs. The rearrangement links TRBV7-3 to TRBJ1-2; 12 bases agree with TRBD1. CDR3 coding DNA: TGTGCCAGCAGCTACGGTGGGGACAGGGGGCCCCATGTCTATGGCTACACCTTC. This sequence encodes CASSYGGDRGPHVYGYTF.